This paragraph covers one T cell receptor beta chain sequence. Its specificity is not known. With survey level as its setting, the immunoSEQ assay was v3.0. Target depth was about 40,000-50,000 T-cell genomes per sample. Libraries were prepared by immunoSEQ multiplex PCR; TCRdb keeps only in-frame clonotypes and omits some of them. This table holds about 30,000 clones, 95% found once. The CDR3 loop spans 14 amino acids. CDR1 MNHEY and CDR2 SVGAGI come from the germline V gene. Losses at the gene ends were 2 bases for V and 6 bases for J; bases not matched to a gene: 4. These data belong to a study of long-term antiretroviral therapy in people with HIV. Study results and caveats: Diversity increased after ART yet remained lower than in transplant donor controls. Clones that expanded before ART (that is, prior to treatment) dominated the repertoire at all time points.

The clonotype originates from a man in his forties or fifties with HIV. Sequencing was performed on unsorted PBMCs, taken 5.3 years after starting antiretroviral therapy. The chain carries TRBV6-5 and TRBJ1-2; 9 nucleotides align to TRBD1. Here the CDR3 DNA reads TGTGCCAGCAGTTACGCCGGACAGGGGAATGGCTACACCTTC. Translated, it gives CASSYAGQGNGYTF.